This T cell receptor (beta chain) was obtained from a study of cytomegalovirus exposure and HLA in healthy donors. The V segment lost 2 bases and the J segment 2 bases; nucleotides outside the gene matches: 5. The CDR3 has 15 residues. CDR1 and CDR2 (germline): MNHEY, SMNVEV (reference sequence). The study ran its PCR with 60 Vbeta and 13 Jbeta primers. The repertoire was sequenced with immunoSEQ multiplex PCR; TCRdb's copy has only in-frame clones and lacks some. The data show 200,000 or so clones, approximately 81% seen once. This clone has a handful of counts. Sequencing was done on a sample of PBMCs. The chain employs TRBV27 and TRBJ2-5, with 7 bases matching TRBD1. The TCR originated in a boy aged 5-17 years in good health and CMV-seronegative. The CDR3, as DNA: TGTGCCAGCAGTTTACGACAGGGCCTGCAAGAGACCCAGTACTTC. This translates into CASSLRQGLQETQYF.